The source of this T cell receptor beta chain is a study of blood T cell repertoires in COVID-19. Study context: PBMCs, B-cell-depleted T cells, or T cells provided the cDNA or gDNA that made up the material.

The protocol was immunoSEQ multiplex PCR, while the TCRdb copy is restricted to in-frame clones and leaves out a portion. The table has fewer than 250,000 clones, about 83% seen once; the top ten hold 2.5%. A few counts support this clone. The CDR3 extends over 13 amino acids. Germline V gene data show CDR1 as WSHSY and CDR2 as SAAADI. Trimming removed 5 bases at V and 5 bases at J, with 12 bases between. Sequences were obtained from peripheral blood. The rearrangement uses TRBV10-2 and TRBJ2-5; TRBD2 is a possible D gene (6 bases). This TCR derives from a woman in her thirties or forties with active or convalescent COVID-19. The CDR3 protein is CASSLTRAETQYF. CDR3 sequence (DNA): TGCGCCAGCAGTTTGACTAGGGCGGAGACCCAGTACTTC.